Below, one TCR beta chain is given with its context. Its target is unknown. Produced via immunoSEQ multiplex PCR; TCRdb's table is partial and in-frame only. The sample holds around 1.9 million clones, about 93% seen once. The record originates from a study of shared clonotypes between healthy human individuals. Study-level background: Three CD4 naive, three CD4 memory, two CD8 naive and one CD8 memory plate were used per donor. Findings and limits, study-wide: Naive CD4 clonotypes were shared across a few donors at about 5.3%.

Positive CCR7 selection of CD45RO-negative cells yielded the naive CD8 cells, and terminally differentiated effector memory CD45RA+ cells were excluded. V was clipped by 4 bases and J by 2 bases, with 16 bases between them. The CDR3 has 16 residues. Germline V CDR1 and CDR2: SGDLS, YYNGEE. This receptor was obtained from a man between 18 and 29 years old in good health. Some clones in this sample may be carry-over from other donors' samples. The chain uses TRBV9 and TRBJ2-1; no reliable D call. The sequencing sample was made of naive CD8+ T cells from PBMCs. DNA of the CDR3: TGTGCCAGCAGCCCCCTGGGCGGAAACGCCTACAATGAGCAGTTCTTC. Amino acids: CASSPLGGNAYNEQFF.